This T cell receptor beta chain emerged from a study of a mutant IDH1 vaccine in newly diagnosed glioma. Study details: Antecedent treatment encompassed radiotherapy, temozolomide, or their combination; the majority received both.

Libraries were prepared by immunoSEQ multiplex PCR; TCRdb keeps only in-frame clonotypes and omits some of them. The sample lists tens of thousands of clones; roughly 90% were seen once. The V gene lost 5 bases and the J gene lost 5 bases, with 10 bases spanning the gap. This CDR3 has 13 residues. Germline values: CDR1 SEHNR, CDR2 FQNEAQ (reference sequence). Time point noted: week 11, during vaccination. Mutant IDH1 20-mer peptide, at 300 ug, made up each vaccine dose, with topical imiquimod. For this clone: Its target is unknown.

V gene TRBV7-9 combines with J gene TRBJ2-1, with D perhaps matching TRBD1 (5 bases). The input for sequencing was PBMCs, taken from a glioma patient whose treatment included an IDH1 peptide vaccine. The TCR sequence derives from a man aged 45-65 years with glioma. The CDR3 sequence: CASSLTVNNEQFF. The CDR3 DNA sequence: TGTGCCAGCAGCCTGACAGTGAACAATGAGCAGTTCTTC.